A selection of T cell receptor beta chains follows, all from one sample in a study of technical replicates of blood from several donors. TCRdb's copy holds only in-frame clones and misses some; the assay was immunoSEQ multiplex PCR. The data contain fewer than 85,000 clones, roughly 94% of them singletons. Sequenced input: T cells isolated from PBMCs. These receptors came from a human donor in good health. The CDR3 runs from the conserved cysteine through the conserved F or W. The order of the fields is J gene, CDR3 length, D gene, clone size, V gene, CDR3 DNA, CDR3 protein. A D gene is named only where the DNA matches it firmly. Clone size, where shown, is once, few, many, or a class for clones that have expanded.

J gene: TRBJ2-3; CDR3 length: 15; D gene: NA; clone size: NA; V gene: TRBV12-2; CDR3 DNA: TGTGCAAGTCGCTTTCTACAGGGGGCCAAAGATACGCAGTATTTT; CDR3 protein: CASRFLQGAKDTQYF
J gene: TRBJ2-7; CDR3 length: 13; D gene: TRBD2; clone size: NA; V gene: TRBV7-8; CDR3 DNA: TGTGCCAGCAGCACGGGACTACGCTACGAGCAGTACTTC; CDR3 protein: CASSTGLRYEQYF
J gene: TRBJ2-3; CDR3 length: 16; D gene: NA; clone size: NA; V gene: TRBV10-3; CDR3 DNA: TGTGCCATCAGTGAGTCAGTAGACATGAGCACAGATACGCAGTATTTT; CDR3 protein: CAISESVDMSTDTQYF
J gene: TRBJ1-5; CDR3 length: 17; D gene: NA; clone size: NA; V gene: TRBV15; CDR3 DNA: TGTGCCACCAGCAGAGAGGGAATTGGGGAGGGCAATCAGCCCCAGCATTTT; CDR3 protein: CATSREGIGEGNQPQHF
J gene: TRBJ1-6; CDR3 length: 16; D gene: NA; clone size: once; V gene: TRBV9; CDR3 DNA: TGTGCCAGCAGCGCAATGGCCGAGAGGGCGGGTTCACCCCTCCACTTT; CDR3 protein: CASSAMAERAGSPLHF
J gene: TRBJ1-4; CDR3 length: 16; D gene: NA; clone size: once; V gene: TRBV9; CDR3 DNA: TGTGCCAGCAGCGTAGTTTCCGACAGACGCAATGAAAAACTGTTTTTT; CDR3 protein: CASSVVSDRRNEKLFF
J gene: TRBJ1-1; CDR3 length: 12; D gene: NA; clone size: few; V gene: TRBV19; CDR3 DNA: TGTGCCAGTAGTCAAGGGGTCACTGAAGCTTTCTTT; CDR3 protein: CASSQGVTEAFF
J gene: TRBJ2-3; CDR3 length: 15; D gene: TRBD1; clone size: NA; V gene: TRBV28; CDR3 DNA: TGTGCCAGCACCAACACAGGGGCTAGCACAGATACGCAGTATTTT; CDR3 protein: CASTNTGASTDTQYF
J gene: TRBJ1-1; CDR3 length: 15; D gene: NA; clone size: NA; V gene: TRBV7-9; CDR3 DNA: TGTGCCAGCAGCTTCTCGGACGGGGAAGACACTGAAGCTTTCTTT; CDR3 protein: CASSFSDGEDTEAFF
J gene: TRBJ1-1; CDR3 length: 15; D gene: TRBD1; clone size: NA; V gene: TRBV6-4; CDR3 DNA: TGTGCCAGCAACGGGACAGAGTTAGTGAACACTGAAGCTTTCTTT; CDR3 protein: CASNGTELVNTEAFF
J gene: TRBJ1-1; CDR3 length: 17; D gene: NA; clone size: NA; V gene: TRBV2; CDR3 DNA: TGTGCCAGCGGACACCCAGACGTCTGGGGGGTGAACACTGAAGCTTTCTTT; CDR3 protein: CASGHPDVWGVNTEAFF
J gene: TRBJ2-1; CDR3 length: 11; D gene: NA; clone size: NA; V gene: TRBV2; CDR3 DNA: TGTGCCAGCAGTCCTCACAATGAGCAGTTCTTC; CDR3 protein: CASSPHNEQFF
J gene: TRBJ2-7; CDR3 length: 17; D gene: NA; clone size: once; V gene: TRBV7-9; CDR3 DNA: TGTGCCAGCAGCTCCGCGTCCCGACAGGTAAAAATCTACGAGCAGTACTTC; CDR3 protein: CASSSASRQVKIYEQYF
J gene: TRBJ1-2; CDR3 length: 15; D gene: TRBD1; clone size: NA; V gene: TRBV7-8; CDR3 DNA: TGTGCCAGCAGCTTACTGGGACAGGGAGACTATGGCTACACCTTC; CDR3 protein: CASSLLGQGDYGYTF
J gene: TRBJ2-7; CDR3 length: 15; D gene: TRBD1; clone size: once; V gene: TRBV13; CDR3 DNA: TGTGCCAGCAGCTGGCCGGGACAGTCGGCCTACGAGCAGTACTTC; CDR3 protein: CASSWPGQSAYEQYF
J gene: TRBJ2-7; CDR3 length: 15; D gene: NA; clone size: NA; V gene: TRBV7-6; CDR3 DNA: TGTGCCAGCAGTGAGGGACTGTCTGGGTCCTACGAGCAGTACTTC; CDR3 protein: CASSEGLSGSYEQYF
J gene: TRBJ2-2; CDR3 length: 17; D gene: TRBD2; clone size: NA; V gene: TRBV5-1; CDR3 DNA: TGCGCCAGCAGCTTTTCTAGCGGGAGGGATAACACCGGGGAGCTGTTTTTT; CDR3 protein: CASSFSSGRDNTGELFF
J gene: TRBJ2-2; CDR3 length: 17; D gene: NA; clone size: NA; V gene: TRBV10-3; CDR3 DNA: TGTGCCATCAGTGATCCGGGGAAGTATACCAACACCGGGGAGCTGTTTTTT; CDR3 protein: CAISDPGKYTNTGELFF
J gene: TRBJ1-2; CDR3 length: 14; D gene: TRBD1; clone size: NA; V gene: TRBV19; CDR3 DNA: TGTGCCAGTAGTATAGGGGGGAGGGACAGGCGCTTCAACTTC; CDR3 protein: CASSIGGRDRRFNF
J gene: TRBJ2-1; CDR3 length: 14; D gene: TRBD2; clone size: NA; V gene: TRBV29-1; CDR3 DNA: TGCACCTGTAGCGGGCCTAGCTCCTACAATGAGCAGTTCTTC; CDR3 protein: CTCSGPSSYNEQFF
J gene: TRBJ2-3; CDR3 length: 18; D gene: TRBD2; clone size: once; V gene: TRBV28; CDR3 DNA: TGTGCCAGCAGGGTACTAGCGGGAGGATTTTGGAGCACAGATACGCAGTATTTT; CDR3 protein: CASRVLAGGFWSTDTQYF
J gene: TRBJ1-3; CDR3 length: 15; D gene: NA; clone size: NA; V gene: TRBV4-1; CDR3 DNA: TGCGCCAGCAGCCGCCCTTGGAGCTCTGGAAACACCATATATTTT; CDR3 protein: CASSRPWSSGNTIYF
J gene: TRBJ2-3; CDR3 length: 15; D gene: TRBD1; clone size: NA; V gene: TRBV7-9; CDR3 DNA: TGTGCCAGCAGCTTAGGTCAGGGGGTTGCGGATACGCAGTATTTT; CDR3 protein: CASSLGQGVADTQYF
J gene: TRBJ2-7; CDR3 length: 11; D gene: NA; clone size: NA; V gene: TRBV2; CDR3 DNA: TGTGCCAGCAGTCTGTACTACGAGCAGTACTTC; CDR3 protein: CASSLYYEQYF
J gene: TRBJ1-1; CDR3 length: 14; D gene: TRBD1; clone size: NA; V gene: TRBV5-1; CDR3 DNA: TGCGCCAGCAGCGGGACAGGGGGGGAGACTGAAGCTTTCTTT; CDR3 protein: CASSGTGGETEAFF
J gene: TRBJ2-2; CDR3 length: 15; D gene: NA; clone size: NA; V gene: TRBV2; CDR3 DNA: TGTGCCAGCAGTGCCATCCCACCCAGCACCGGGGAGCTGTTTTTT; CDR3 protein: CASSAIPPSTGELFF
J gene: TRBJ1-6; CDR3 length: 15; D gene: NA; clone size: NA; V gene: TRBV21-1; CDR3 DNA: TGTGCCAGCGGAAAAGAGACAGGGGGCGAGTCACCCCTCCACTTT; CDR3 protein: CASGKETGGESPLHF
J gene: TRBJ1-2; CDR3 length: 12; D gene: NA; clone size: NA; V gene: TRBV6-5; CDR3 DNA: TGTGCCAGCAGTTACGCGGGAAGTGGCTACACCTTC; CDR3 protein: CASSYAGSGYTF
J gene: TRBJ2-2; CDR3 length: 13; D gene: TRBD2; clone size: NA; V gene: TRBV19; CDR3 DNA: TGTGCCAGTAGTATCGCGGGAGCCGGGGAGCTGTTTTTT; CDR3 protein: CASSIAGAGELFF
J gene: TRBJ2-5; CDR3 length: 15; D gene: TRBD1; clone size: NA; V gene: TRBV28; CDR3 DNA: TGTGCCAGCAGCCCGTACCGACAGGGGAAAGAGACCCAGTACTTC; CDR3 protein: CASSPYRQGKETQYF
J gene: TRBJ1-4; CDR3 length: 15; D gene: TRBD1; clone size: NA; V gene: TRBV4-1; CDR3 DNA: TGCGCCAGCAGCCTGACAGGGACACGCAATGAAAAACTGTTTTTT; CDR3 protein: CASSLTGTRNEKLFF
J gene: TRBJ1-4; CDR3 length: 16; D gene: NA; clone size: NA; V gene: TRBV21-1; CDR3 DNA: TGTGCCAGCAGCTCGGGGTTGGACTTGGGAAATGAAAAACTGTTTTTT; CDR3 protein: CASSSGLDLGNEKLFF
J gene: TRBJ1-2; CDR3 length: 14; D gene: TRBD1; clone size: NA; V gene: TRBV2; CDR3 DNA: TGTGCCAGCAGCGGACAGGGGGCGCGGTATGGCTACACCTTC; CDR3 protein: CASSGQGARYGYTF
J gene: TRBJ2-7; CDR3 length: 15; D gene: NA; clone size: NA; V gene: TRBV5-5; CDR3 DNA: TGTGCCAGCAGCCAAGGGAGCATAGGAGTTCTCGAGCAGTACTTC; CDR3 protein: CASSQGSIGVLEQYF
J gene: TRBJ2-1; CDR3 length: 15; D gene: TRBD1; clone size: NA; V gene: TRBV12-5; CDR3 DNA: TGTGCTAGTGCCCAAGGGGGACAGGGGATTACTGAGCAGTTCTTC; CDR3 protein: CASAQGGQGITEQFF
J gene: TRBJ2-2; CDR3 length: 20; D gene: TRBD2; clone size: NA; V gene: TRBV7-8; CDR3 DNA: TGTGCCAGCAGCCCAACTAGCGGGAGAGGGTCAGTACGCGGCACCGGGGAGCTGTTTTTT; CDR3 protein: CASSPTSGRGSVRGTGELFF
J gene: TRBJ2-5; CDR3 length: 19; D gene: TRBD2; clone size: NA; V gene: TRBV28; CDR3 DNA: TGTGCCAGCAGTTTTAGTATGGGGACTAGCGGGAGGGCCAGCGAGACCCAGTACTTC; CDR3 protein: CASSFSMGTSGRASETQYF
J gene: TRBJ2-3; CDR3 length: 15; D gene: NA; clone size: once; V gene: TRBV2; CDR3 DNA: TGTGCCAGCAGTGTCTCGGGGATCGGAACAGATACGCAGTATTTT; CDR3 protein: CASSVSGIGTDTQYF
J gene: TRBJ2-3; CDR3 length: 16; D gene: TRBD2; clone size: NA; V gene: TRBV19; CDR3 DNA: TGTGCCAGTAGTATCGGATCGGGAGGGATGACAGATACGCAGTATTTT; CDR3 protein: CASSIGSGGMTDTQYF
J gene: TRBJ2-7; CDR3 length: 16; D gene: TRBD1; clone size: NA; V gene: TRBV4-1; CDR3 DNA: TGCGCCAGCAGCCAAGGGCCCGGGACAGGGTCCTACGAGCAGTACTTC; CDR3 protein: CASSQGPGTGSYEQYF
J gene: TRBJ1-2; CDR3 length: 13; D gene: NA; clone size: NA; V gene: TRBV7-7; CDR3 DNA: TGTGCTAGCAGCCCAGAGGTGGGAGATGGCTACACCTTC; CDR3 protein: CASSPEVGDGYTF
J gene: TRBJ1-2; CDR3 length: 14; D gene: NA; clone size: NA; V gene: TRBV6-5; CDR3 DNA: TGTGCCAGCAGTTACTCGACAGCCGGCGGCGGCTACACCTTC; CDR3 protein: CASSYSTAGGGYTF
J gene: TRBJ2-7; CDR3 length: 15; D gene: NA; clone size: NA; V gene: TRBV14; CDR3 DNA: TGTGCCAGCAGCCAGTTACAGGGATTCGGGTCCGAGCAGTACTTC; CDR3 protein: CASSQLQGFGSEQYF
J gene: TRBJ1-1; CDR3 length: 15; D gene: NA; clone size: NA; V gene: TRBV5-4; CDR3 DNA: TGTGCCAGCAGCTGGGGTTGGACCGGGGACACTGAAGCTTTCTTT; CDR3 protein: CASSWGWTGDTEAFF
J gene: TRBJ2-3; CDR3 length: 15; D gene: NA; clone size: NA; V gene: TRBV6-1; CDR3 DNA: TGTGCCAGCAGTGGGTCACGACTCCCTGGATTTACGCAGTATTTT; CDR3 protein: CASSGSRLPGFTQYF
J gene: TRBJ1-2; CDR3 length: 15; D gene: TRBD1; clone size: NA; V gene: TRBV28; CDR3 DNA: TGTGCCATCAAGTCCCGGACAGGGTCGGGCTATGGCTACACCTTC; CDR3 protein: CAIKSRTGSGYGYTF
J gene: TRBJ2-7; CDR3 length: 14; D gene: NA; clone size: NA; V gene: TRBV7-2; CDR3 DNA: TGTGCCAGCAGACCCGGACAGCTATCCAACGAGCAGTACTTC; CDR3 protein: CASRPGQLSNEQYF
J gene: TRBJ1-1; CDR3 length: 16; D gene: NA; clone size: NA; V gene: TRBV11-2; CDR3 DNA: TGTGCCAGCAGCTCGGACAACCCCTTCCGGAACACTGAAGCTTTCTTT; CDR3 protein: CASSSDNPFRNTEAFF
J gene: TRBJ1-2; CDR3 length: 13; D gene: NA; clone size: NA; V gene: TRBV11-2; CDR3 DNA: TGTGCCAGCAGCCCGCCGTTCCGGGTGGGCTACACCTTC; CDR3 protein: CASSPPFRVGYTF
J gene: TRBJ2-1; CDR3 length: 14; D gene: NA; clone size: NA; V gene: TRBV29-1; CDR3 DNA: TGCAGCGTTGGTGGCATATATTCCTACAATGAGCAGTTCTTC; CDR3 protein: CSVGGIYSYNEQFF
J gene: TRBJ2-1; CDR3 length: 18; D gene: NA; clone size: NA; V gene: TRBV10-3; CDR3 DNA: TGTGCCATCAGTGATTATGCCCGGTCGGCGGGGACGGACAATGAGCAGTTCTTC; CDR3 protein: CAISDYARSAGTDNEQFF
J gene: TRBJ1-5; CDR3 length: 14; D gene: NA; clone size: NA; V gene: TRBV7-2; CDR3 DNA: TGTGCCAGCAGCCCTCCAGGGGATCCTCAGCCCCAGCATTTT; CDR3 protein: CASSPPGDPQPQHF
J gene: TRBJ2-3; CDR3 length: 16; D gene: NA; clone size: NA; V gene: TRBV5-8; CDR3 DNA: TGTGCCAGCAGCTTGTTCCTCCATTCAGGGGTCGATACGCAGTATTTT; CDR3 protein: CASSLFLHSGVDTQYF
J gene: TRBJ2-3; CDR3 length: 16; D gene: TRBD2; clone size: NA; V gene: TRBV6-6; CDR3 DNA: TGTGCCAGCAGTGGGACTAGCGGGAGGTTGGTAGATACGCAGTATTTT; CDR3 protein: CASSGTSGRLVDTQYF